This entry is about one T cell receptor beta chain. CDR3 length: 17 residues. V dropped 3 bases and J dropped 3 bases, with 24 bases sitting between them. Germline V CDR1 and CDR2: DFQATT, SNEGSKA (reference sequence). From blood CD8+ and CD4+ T cells, TCR beta sequences were generated. In contrast to the negatively isolated CD8+ and CD4+ T cells, TEMRA cells were FACS-enriched. The source of the sample is a study of CD8 T cells in Susac syndrome. Random hexamers served to reverse transcribe roughly 0.5 to 1 ug RNA. Coverage of TCR beta CDR3 amplification by immunoSEQ multiplex PCR extended to 54 Vbeta and 13 Jbeta. TCRdb used MiXCR to reprocess the immunoSEQ multiplex PCR reads, holding one entry per CDR3 protein. The sample holds around 200,000 distinct CDR3 sequences, 95% seen once.

The rearrangement links TRBV20-1 to TRBJ2-7; TRBD1 is a possible D gene (6 bases). The receptor comes from a human donor in good health. The sequencing sample was made of CD4+ T cells from PBMCs. CDR3 in DNA: TGCAGTGCTAGTCGTCCCGCTTCCCGGGACATCCTCTACGAGCAGTACGTC. This gives the protein CSASRPASRDILYEQYV.